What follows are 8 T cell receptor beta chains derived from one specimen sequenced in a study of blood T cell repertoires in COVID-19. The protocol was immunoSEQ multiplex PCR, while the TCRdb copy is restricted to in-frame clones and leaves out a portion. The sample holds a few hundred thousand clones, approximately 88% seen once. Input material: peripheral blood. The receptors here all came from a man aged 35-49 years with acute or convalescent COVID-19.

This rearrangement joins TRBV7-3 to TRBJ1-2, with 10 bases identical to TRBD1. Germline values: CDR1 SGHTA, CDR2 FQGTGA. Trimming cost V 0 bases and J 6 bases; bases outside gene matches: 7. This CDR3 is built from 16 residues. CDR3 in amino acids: CASSLTGTGASDGYTF. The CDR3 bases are TGTGCCAGCAGCTTAACCGGGACAGGGGCCTCAGATGGCTACACCTTC.

Here the CDR3 DNA reads TGTGCCAGCAGCCAACGGACAGGCATCTACGAGCAGTACTTC. Translation gives CASSQRTGIYEQYF. V and J are TRBV13 and TRBJ2-7; 7 bases fit TRBD1. Germline CDR1 and CDR2: PRHDT and FYEKMQ (reference sequence). V trimming: 5 bases; J trimming: 3 bases; junction bases outside the gene matches: 7. The CDR3 loop spans 14 amino acids. Based on the CDR3 plus reference TRBV13 and TRBJ2-7, the full variable domain is AAGVIQSPRHLIKEKRETATLKCYPIPRHDTVYWYQQGPGQDPQFLISFYEKMQSDKGSIPDRFSAQQFSDYHSELNMSSLELGDSALYFCASSQRTGIYEQYFGPGTRLTVT.

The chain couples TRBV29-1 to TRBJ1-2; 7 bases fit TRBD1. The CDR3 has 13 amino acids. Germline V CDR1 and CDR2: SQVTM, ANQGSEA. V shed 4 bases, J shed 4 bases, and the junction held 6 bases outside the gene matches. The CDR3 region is CSVGTGESYGYTF. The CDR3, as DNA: TGCAGCGTTGGAACAGGGGAGAGCTATGGCTACACCTTC.

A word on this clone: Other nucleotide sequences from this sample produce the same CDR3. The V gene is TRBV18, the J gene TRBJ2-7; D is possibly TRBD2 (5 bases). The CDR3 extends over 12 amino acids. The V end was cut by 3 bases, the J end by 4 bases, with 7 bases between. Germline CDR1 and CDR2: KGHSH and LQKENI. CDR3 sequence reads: CASSPGGYEQYF. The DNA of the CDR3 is TGTGCCAGCTCACCCGGAGGTTACGAGCAGTACTTC.

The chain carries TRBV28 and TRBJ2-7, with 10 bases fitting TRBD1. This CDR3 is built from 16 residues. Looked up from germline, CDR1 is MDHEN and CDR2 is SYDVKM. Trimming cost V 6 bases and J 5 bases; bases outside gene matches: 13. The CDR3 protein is CASRGLTGQGPHEQYF. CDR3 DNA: TGTGCCAGCAGAGGCCTTACGGGACAGGGGCCCCACGAGCAGTACTTC.

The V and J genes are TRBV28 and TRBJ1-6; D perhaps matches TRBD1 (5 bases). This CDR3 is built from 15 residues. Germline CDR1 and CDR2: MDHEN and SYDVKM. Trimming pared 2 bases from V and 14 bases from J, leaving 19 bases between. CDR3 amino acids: CASSLGAHVTRSLHF. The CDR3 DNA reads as TGTGCCAGCAGTTTAGGGGCGCACGTCACGAGATCCCTCCACTTT.

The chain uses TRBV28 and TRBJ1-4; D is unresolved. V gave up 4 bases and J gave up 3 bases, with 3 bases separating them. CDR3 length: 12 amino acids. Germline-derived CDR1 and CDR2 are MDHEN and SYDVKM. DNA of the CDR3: TGTGCCAGCAGTTCTTCTAATGAAAAACTGTTTTTT. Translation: CASSSSNEKLFF.

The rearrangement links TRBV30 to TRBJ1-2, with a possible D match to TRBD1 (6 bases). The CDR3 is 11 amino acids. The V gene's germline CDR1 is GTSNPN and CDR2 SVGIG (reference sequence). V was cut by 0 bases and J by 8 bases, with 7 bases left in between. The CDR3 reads CAWSVRGGYTF. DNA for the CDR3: TGTGCCTGGAGTGTCAGGGGCGGCTACACCTTC.